Sequencing of this TCR beta chain was carried out in a study of cytomegalovirus exposure and HLA in healthy donors. Study-level information: Unique TCRs numbering some 93 million, obtained from HLA-typed donors, made up an early data release. Broader study findings: It was 150 or so TCR beta chains that were listed as cytomegalovirus-associated. A missense variant in DCLRE1C was later tied to TCR beta V- and J-gene trimming.

The CDR3 has 14 amino acids. CDR1 SEHNR and CDR2 FQNEAQ come from the germline V gene (reference sequence). Concerning this clone: The antigen is undetermined.

The PCR used 60 Vbeta and 13 Jbeta primers. Profiled with immunoSEQ multiplex PCR; TCRdb holds only in-frame clones, not every one. The profile shows approximately 140,000 clones, roughly 79% of them singletons. The sequenced sample consisted of PBMCs. The sequence derives from a woman aged 40 to 50 in good health and CMV-seronegative. This chain connects TRBV7-9 to TRBJ2-5, with D uncertain. The end of the DNA is better explained by TRBJ2-7, so the J call may be wrong. The CDR3 here is CASSLAVSSYEQYF. Written as DNA, the CDR3 is TGTGCCAGCAGCTTAGCGGTTTCTTCCTACGAGCAGTACTTC.